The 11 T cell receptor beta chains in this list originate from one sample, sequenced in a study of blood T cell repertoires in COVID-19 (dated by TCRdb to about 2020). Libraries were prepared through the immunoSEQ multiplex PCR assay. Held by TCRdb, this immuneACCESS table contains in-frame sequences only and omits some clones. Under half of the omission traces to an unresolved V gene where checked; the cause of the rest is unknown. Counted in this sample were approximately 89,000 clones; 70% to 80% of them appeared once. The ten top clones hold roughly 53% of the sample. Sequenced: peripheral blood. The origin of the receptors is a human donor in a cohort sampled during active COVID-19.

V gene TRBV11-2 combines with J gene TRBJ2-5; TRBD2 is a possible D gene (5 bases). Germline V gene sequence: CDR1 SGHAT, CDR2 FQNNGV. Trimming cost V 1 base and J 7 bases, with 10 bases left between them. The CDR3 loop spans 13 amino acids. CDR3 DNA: TGTGCCAGCAGCTTAGTACTCGAGGGGACCCAGTACTTC. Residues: CASSLVLEGTQYF.

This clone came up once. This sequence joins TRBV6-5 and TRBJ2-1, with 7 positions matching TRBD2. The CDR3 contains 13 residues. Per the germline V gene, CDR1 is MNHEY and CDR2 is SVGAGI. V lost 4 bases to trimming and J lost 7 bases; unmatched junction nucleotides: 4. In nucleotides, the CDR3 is TGTGCCAGCAGTTTCACTAGCGTGAATGAGCAGTTCTTC. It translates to CASSFTSVNEQFF.

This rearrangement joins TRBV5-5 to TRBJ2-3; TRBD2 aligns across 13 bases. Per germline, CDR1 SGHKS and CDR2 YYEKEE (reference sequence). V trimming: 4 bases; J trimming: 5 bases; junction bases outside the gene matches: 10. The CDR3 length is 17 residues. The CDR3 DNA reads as TGTGCCAGCAGCAAGCACTGGACTAGCGGGAGAGGAGATACGCAGTATTTT. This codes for CASSKHWTSGRGDTQYF.

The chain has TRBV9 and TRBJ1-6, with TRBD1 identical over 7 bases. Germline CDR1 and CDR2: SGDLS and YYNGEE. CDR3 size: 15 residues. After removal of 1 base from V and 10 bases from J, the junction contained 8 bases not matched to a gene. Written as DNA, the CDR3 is TGTGCCAGCAGCGTATCAACAGGGGCTAACTCACCCCTCCACTTT. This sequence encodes CASSVSTGANSPLHF.

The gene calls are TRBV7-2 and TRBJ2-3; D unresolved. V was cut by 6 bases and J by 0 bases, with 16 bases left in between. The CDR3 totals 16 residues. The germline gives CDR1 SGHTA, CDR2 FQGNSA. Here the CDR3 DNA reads TGTGCCAGCAGGCACAAAGTTACGTCTAGCACAGATACGCAGTATTTT. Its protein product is CASRHKVTSSTDTQYF.

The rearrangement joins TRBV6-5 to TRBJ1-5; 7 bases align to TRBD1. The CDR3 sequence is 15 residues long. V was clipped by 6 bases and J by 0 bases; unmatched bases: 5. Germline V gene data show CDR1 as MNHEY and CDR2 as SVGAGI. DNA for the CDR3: TGTGCCAGCAGACGGGACAGATCTAGCAATCAGCCCCAGCATTTT. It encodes CASRRDRSSNQPQHF.

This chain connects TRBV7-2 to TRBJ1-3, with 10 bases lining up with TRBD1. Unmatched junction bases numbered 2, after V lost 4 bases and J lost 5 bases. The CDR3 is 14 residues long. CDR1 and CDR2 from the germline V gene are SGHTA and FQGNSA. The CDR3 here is CASSSDRGRNTIYF. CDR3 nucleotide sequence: TGTGCCAGCAGCTCAGACAGGGGGCGAAACACCATATATTTT.

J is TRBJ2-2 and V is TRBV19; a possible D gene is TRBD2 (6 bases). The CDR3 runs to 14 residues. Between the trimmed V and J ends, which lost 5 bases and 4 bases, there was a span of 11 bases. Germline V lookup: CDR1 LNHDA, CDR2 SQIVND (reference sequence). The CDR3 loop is CASSLERVTGELFF. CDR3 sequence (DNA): TGTGCCAGTAGTCTGGAGCGGGTCACCGGGGAGCTGTTTTTT.

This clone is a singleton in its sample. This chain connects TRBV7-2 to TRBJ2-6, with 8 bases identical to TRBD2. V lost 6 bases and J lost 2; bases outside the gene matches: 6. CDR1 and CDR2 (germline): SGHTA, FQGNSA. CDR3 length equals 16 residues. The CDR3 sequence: CASRQSGGAGANVLTF. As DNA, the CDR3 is TGTGCCAGCAGGCAATCCGGGGGGGCTGGGGCCAACGTCCTGACTTTC. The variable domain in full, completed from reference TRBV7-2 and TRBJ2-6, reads GAGVSQSPSNKVTEKGKDVELRCDPISGHTALYWYRQSLGQGLEFLIYFQGNSAPDKSGLPSDRFSAERTGGSVSTLTIQRTQQEDSAVYLCASRQSGGAGANVLTFGAGSRLTVL.

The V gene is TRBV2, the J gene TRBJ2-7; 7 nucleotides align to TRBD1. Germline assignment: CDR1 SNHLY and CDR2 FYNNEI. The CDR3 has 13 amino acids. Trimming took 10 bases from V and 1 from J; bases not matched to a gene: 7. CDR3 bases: TGTGCCATCGCGACAGGGCAGTCCTACGAGCAGTACTTC. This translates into CAIATGQSYEQYF. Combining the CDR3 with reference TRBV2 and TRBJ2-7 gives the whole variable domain EPEVTQTPSHQVTQMGQEVILRCVPISNHLYFYWYRQILGQKVEFLVSFYNNEISEKSEIFDDQFSVERPDGSNFTLKIRSTKLEDSAMYFCAIATGQSYEQYFGPGTRLTVT.

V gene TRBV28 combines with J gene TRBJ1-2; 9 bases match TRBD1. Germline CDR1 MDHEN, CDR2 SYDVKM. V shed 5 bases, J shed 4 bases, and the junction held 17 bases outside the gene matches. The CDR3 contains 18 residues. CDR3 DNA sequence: TGTGCCAGCAGTCCCGCCGGGACAGGGAAGGTAGGCGGCTATGGCTACACCTTC. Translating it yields CASSPAGTGKVGGYGYTF.